Following are 24 T cell receptor beta chains from one sample sequenced in a study of a mutant IDH1 vaccine in newly diagnosed glioma. Data came from immunoSEQ multiplex PCR; TCRdb stores just in-frame clones and leaves some out. The sample yields around 30,000 clones, around 81% seen once. Time point noted: week 47, end of study. With topical imiquimod, each dose of the vaccine consisted of 300 ug of mutant IDH1 20-mer peptide. Antigen specificity for these receptors is unknown. The sequencing used PBMCs, collected from a glioma patient whose treatment included an IDH1 peptide vaccine. These receptors were taken from a man aged 30 to 39 with glioma.

This chain links TRBV5-1 with TRBJ2-7, with unresolved D. V lost 0 bases, J lost 3 bases, and 7 bases lay in between. The CDR3 runs 13 residues. The germline V gene encodes CDR1 SGHRS and CDR2 YFSETQ. CDR3 nucleotides: TGCGCCAGCAGCTTGGAAGGCAGCTACGAGCAGTACTTC. It encodes CASSLEGSYEQYF. The full variable domain, in which reference TRBV5-1 and TRBJ2-7 provide the parts outside the CDR3, is KAGVTQTPRYLIKTRGQQVTLSCSPISGHRSVSWYQQTPGQGLQFLFEYFSETQRNKGNFPGRFSGRQFSNSRSEMNVSTLELGDSALYLCASSLEGSYEQYFGPGTRLTVT.

The rearrangement uses TRBV19 and TRBJ2-3, with D possibly TRBD2 on 5 matching bases. V gave up 1 base and J gave up 4 bases, with 12 bases separating them. Germline-derived CDR1 and CDR2 are LNHDA and SQIVND (reference sequence). This CDR3 has 15 residues. The CDR3 sequence: CASSIGLRGSDTQYF. The CDR3 DNA is TGTGCCAGTAGTATAGGGCTCCGCGGGTCAGATACGCAGTATTTT.

The V and J genes are TRBV28 and TRBJ2-5; 7 nucleotides line up with TRBD2. V shed 3 bases, J shed 1 base, and the junction held 5 bases outside the gene matches. Germline-derived CDR1 and CDR2 are MDHEN and SYDVKM. The CDR3 loop spans 15 amino acids. CDR3 sequence reads: CASSFVRTSQETQYF. CDR3 nucleotides: TGTGCCAGCAGTTTTGTACGGACTAGCCAAGAGACCCAGTACTTC.

The chain joins TRBV7-9 to TRBJ1-6; 8 bases fit TRBD1. Germline CDR1 is SEHNR and CDR2 is FQNEAQ (reference sequence). After removal of 4 bases from V and 9 bases from J, the junction contained 11 bases not matched to a gene. This CDR3 has 16 residues. The CDR3 bases are TGTGCCAGCAGCTCCGGGGTGACAGGGGAAGGTTCACCCCTCCACTTT. Translation: CASSSGVTGEGSPLHF. Combining the CDR3 with reference TRBV7-9 and TRBJ1-6 gives the whole variable domain DTGVSQNPRHKITKRGQNVTFRCDPISEHNRLYWYRQTLGQGPEFLTYFQNEAQLEKSRLLSDRFSAERPKGSFSTLEIQRTEQGDSAMYLCASSSGVTGEGSPLHFGNGTRLTVT.

The chain is built from TRBV5-6 and TRBJ2-2; D is uncertain. V was trimmed by 2 bases and J by 2 bases, leaving 10 bases between them. CDR3 length: 15 amino acids. Germline V gene sequence: CDR1 SGHDT, CDR2 YYEEEE. CDR3 in amino acids: CASSLSGINTGELFF. In DNA form, the CDR3 reads TGTGCCAGCAGCTTAAGTGGGATTAACACCGGGGAGCTGTTTTTT.

The chain uses TRBV9 and TRBJ2-1, with D perhaps matching TRBD1 (5 bases). Germline CDR1 SGDLS, CDR2 YYNGEE. V gave up 0 bases and J gave up 3 bases, with 7 bases separating them. This CDR3 is built from 14 residues. Here the CDR3 reads CASSVAGLYNEQFF. The CDR3 DNA is TGTGCCAGCAGCGTAGCAGGGCTCTACAATGAGCAGTTCTTC.

V and J are TRBV19 and TRBJ1-2, with 9 bases aligning to TRBD1. This CDR3 contains 14 residues. The germline CDR1 and CDR2 sequences are LNHDA and SQIVND (reference sequence). The V and J ends lost 4 bases and 1 base, in that order; junction bases with no gene match: 1. CDR3 nucleotides: TGTGCCAGTAGTAGGGACAGGGATAACTATGGCTACACCTTC. Amino acid sequence: CASSRDRDNYGYTF.

This clone has a single count. The rearrangement uses TRBV21-1 and TRBJ2-5; the table's D call of TRBD2 was not tested on the DNA. TRBV21-1 is given as a pseudogene. The CDR3 consists of 16 residues. The CDR3 DNA reads as TGTGCCAGCAGCGACCTAAGCACTAGCAGGCAAGAGACCCAGTACTTC. Amino acid sequence: CASSDLSTSRQETQYF.

The DNA for the CDR3 is TGTGCCAGCAAGTATGACAACACCGGGGAGCTGTTTTTT. It specifies CASKYDNTGELFF. The rearrangement joins TRBV6-5 to TRBJ2-2, with D unclear. V lost 7 bases and J 2 bases, leaving 8 bases between the germline ends. The CDR3 covers 13 residues. The V gene's germline CDR1 is MNHEY and CDR2 SVGAGI.

The rearrangement links TRBV7-9 to TRBJ2-7; D is possibly TRBD2 (7 bases). The CDR3 is 14 amino acids. Looked up from germline, CDR1 is SEHNR and CDR2 is FQNEAQ (reference sequence). Trimming took 5 bases from V and 1 from J, leaving 12 bases between them. DNA for the CDR3: TGTGCCAGCAGCGGCAGGGGAGGGTCCTACGAGCAGTACTTC. It encodes CASSGRGGSYEQYF.

The chain recombines TRBV2 with TRBJ1-1, with D possibly matching TRBD1 (5 bases). Germline V gene data show CDR1 as SNHLY and CDR2 as FYNNEI. This CDR3 comprises 14 residues. V was shortened by 7 bases and J by 0 bases, with 12 bases between the two germline ends. The CDR3 region is CASTTDRVNTEAFF. The CDR3 DNA follows: TGTGCCAGCACCACAGACAGAGTGAACACTGAAGCTTTCTTT.

The chain's CDR3 is CASSGGPRVLNTEAFF. CDR3 DNA sequence: TGTGCCAGCAGCGGCGGCCCGAGGGTCCTGAACACTGAAGCTTTCTTT. The J gene is TRBJ1-1, the V gene TRBV9; no definite D call. V lost 3 bases, J lost 0 bases, and 15 bases lay in between. The CDR3 spans 16 residues. Germline CDR1 SGDLS, CDR2 YYNGEE.

The chain is built from TRBV5-4 and TRBJ2-3, with 7 positions matching TRBD1. Unmatched junction bases numbered 3, after V lost 2 bases and J lost 3 bases. Germline CDR1 SGHNT, CDR2 YYREEE (reference sequence). The CDR3 consists of 14 residues. DNA for the CDR3: TGTGCCAGCAGCTTAGGGGGCCTAACAGATACGCAGTATTTT. Protein sequence: CASSLGGLTDTQYF.

This clone came up once. The chain has TRBV7-8 and TRBJ1-1; D remains ambiguous. The V and J ends lost 3 bases and 4 bases respectively, with 9 bases between them. The CDR3 runs to 13 residues. Germline lookup yields CDR1 SGHVS and CDR2 FQNEAQ. CDR3 loop: CASSLEGFTEAFF. CDR3 sequence (DNA): TGTGCCAGCAGCTTGGAGGGTTTCACTGAAGCTTTCTTT.

The V and J genes are TRBV28 and TRBJ1-5; weak D call: TRBD1 (5 bases). In germline, CDR1 is MDHEN, CDR2 SYDVKM. The CDR3 is made up of 13 amino acids. V lost 6 bases and J lost 7, with 13 bases in between. Here the CDR3 reads CASSSGGAQPQHF. DNA of the CDR3: TGTGCCAGCAGCTCCGGCGGGGCCCAGCCCCAGCATTTT.

The genes are TRBV4-1 and TRBJ1-5; D is uncertain. CDR3 size: 13 residues. Germline values: CDR1 MGHRA, CDR2 YSYEKL. Deletions cut 0 bases from V and 1 base from J, with 1 base between. The CDR3 is CASSQESNQPQHF. The CDR3 DNA sequence: TGCGCCAGCAGCCAAGAGAGCAATCAGCCCCAGCATTTT.

The chain employs TRBV4-3 and TRBJ2-1; D call uncertain. V dropped 0 bases and J dropped 10 bases, with 10 bases sitting between them. CDR1 LGHNA and CDR2 YSLEER come from the germline V gene. CDR3 size: 13 residues. CDR3 bases: TGCGCCAGCAGCCAAGACCGTTTAGTCGAGCAGTTCTTC. The encoded protein is CASSQDRLVEQFF.

The V call is TRBV5-1, the J call TRBJ1-2; D remains unclear. The CDR3 is 13 amino acids. V dropped 4 bases and J dropped 7 bases, with 14 bases sitting between them. CDR1 and CDR2 (germline): SGHRS, YFSETQ. The CDR3 sequence is CASSHGFGSGYTF. CDR3 in DNA: TGCGCCAGCAGCCATGGGTTTGGATCTGGCTACACCTTC. The full variable domain, rest sourced from reference TRBV5-1 and TRBJ1-2, is KAGVTQTPRYLIKTRGQQVTLSCSPISGHRSVSWYQQTPGQGLQFLFEYFSETQRNKGNFPGRFSGRQFSNSRSEMNVSTLELGDSALYLCASSHGFGSGYTFGSGTRLTVV.

This clone was seen a single time. The gene calls are TRBV6-6 and TRBJ2-3; 9 nucleotides agree with TRBD1. The CDR3 length is 15 residues. The V and J ends lost 6 bases and 4 bases, in that order; junction bases with no gene match: 8. Germline loops: CDR1 MNHNY, CDR2 SVGAGI (reference sequence). CDR3 bases: TGTGCCAGCAGAAGGACAGGGGAGATCTCAGATACGCAGTATTTT. Translation: CASRRTGEISDTQYF.

The gene calls are TRBV4-1 and TRBJ1-3; D remains unclear. CDR1 MGHRA and CDR2 YSYEKL come from the germline V gene. This CDR3 spans 17 amino acids. V lost 0 bases, J lost 4 bases, and 16 bases lay in between. The CDR3 is CASSQDWPPGGGNTIYF. The CDR3 DNA reads TGCGCCAGCAGCCAAGATTGGCCGCCGGGAGGAGGAAACACCATATATTTT.

The J gene is TRBJ2-1, the V gene TRBV12-5; the D gene is possibly TRBD1 (6 bases). Trimming shortened V by 0 bases and J by 0 bases, and 9 bases separated the two germline ends. Per germline, CDR1 LGHNT and CDR2 FRNRAP. There are 16 residues in the CDR3. The CDR3 region is CASGLVQGYSYNEQFF. The CDR3 bases are TGTGCTAGTGGTTTGGTACAGGGTTACTCCTACAATGAGCAGTTCTTC.

This chain joins TRBV6-5 and TRBJ1-3, with D hard to call. CDR1 is MNHEY and CDR2 is SVGAGI in the germline V gene. Trimming removed 0 bases at V and 6 bases at J, with 9 bases between. The CDR3 has 14 amino acids. This chain's CDR3 is CASSYSRSVNTIYF. The CDR3 DNA sequence: TGTGCCAGCAGTTACTCTCGCAGCGTAAACACCATATATTTT.

Within the sample, this clone is medium-sized (0.01 to 0.1%). The chain recombines TRBV10-1 with TRBJ1-1, with 8 bases aligning to TRBD1. With 4 bases clipped from V and 8 bases from J, the junction kept 3 bases outside the gene matches. The V gene's germline CDR1 is WNHNN and CDR2 SYGVQD (reference sequence). The CDR3 totals 12 residues. CDR3 nucleotide sequence: TGCGCCAGCAGTGCAGGGGGCCGGGAAGCTTTCTTT. As protein: CASSAGGREAFF.

The chain combines TRBV30 with TRBJ2-3; no reliable D call. Germline values: CDR1 GTSNPN, CDR2 SVGIG (reference sequence). The CDR3 contains 15 residues. With 0 bases removed from V and 4 bases from J, the gap between germline ends came to 14 bases. The CDR3 DNA sequence: TGTGCCTGGAGTGTAGGCCAGGCCTCGGCAGATACGCAGTATTTT. The encoded protein is CAWSVGQASADTQYF. Complete variable domain (other parts from reference TRBV30 and TRBJ2-3): SQTIHQWPATLVQPVGSPLSLECTVEGTSNPNLYWYRQAAGRGLQLLFYSVGIGQISSEVPQNLSASRPQDRQFILSSKKLLLSDSGFYLCAWSVGQASADTQYFGPGTRLTVL.